This TCR beta chain derives from a study of T cell responses to AZD1222 COVID-19 vaccine. With regard to this clone: Its antigen is unidentified.

Study results and limitations: Spike-wide vaccine-associated CD4 TCRs dominated at 160-218 and 743-854.

Sequencing used immunoSEQ multiplex PCR; TCRdb keeps in-frame clones, though not all of them. In the table there are under 130,000 clones, roughly 80% of which are singletons. The CDR3 is made up of 16 amino acids. Germline V CDR1 and CDR2: MNHNS, SASEGT. Trimming left V 3 bases short and J 0 bases short, with 12 bases between. This chain joins TRBV6-1 and TRBJ1-3; D is undetermined. This specimen was peripheral blood, taken on day 0 of AZD1222 vaccination. The sequence came from an adult in good health. CDR3 in amino acids: CASSEQVGSSGNTIYF. The DNA of the CDR3 is TGTGCCAGCAGTGAGCAGGTTGGAAGCTCTGGAAACACCATATATTTT.